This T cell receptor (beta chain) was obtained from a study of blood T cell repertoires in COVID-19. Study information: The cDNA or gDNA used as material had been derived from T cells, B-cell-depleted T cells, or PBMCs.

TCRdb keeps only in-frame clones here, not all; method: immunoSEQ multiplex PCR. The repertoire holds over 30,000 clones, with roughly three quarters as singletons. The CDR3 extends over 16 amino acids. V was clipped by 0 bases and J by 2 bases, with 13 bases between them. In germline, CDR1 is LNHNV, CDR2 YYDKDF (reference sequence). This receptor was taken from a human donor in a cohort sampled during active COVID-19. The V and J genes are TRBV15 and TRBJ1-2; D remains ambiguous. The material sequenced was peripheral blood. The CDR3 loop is CATSRDRSAQNYGYTF. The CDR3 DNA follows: TGTGCCACCAGCAGAGATCGCTCAGCGCAAAACTATGGCTACACCTTC.